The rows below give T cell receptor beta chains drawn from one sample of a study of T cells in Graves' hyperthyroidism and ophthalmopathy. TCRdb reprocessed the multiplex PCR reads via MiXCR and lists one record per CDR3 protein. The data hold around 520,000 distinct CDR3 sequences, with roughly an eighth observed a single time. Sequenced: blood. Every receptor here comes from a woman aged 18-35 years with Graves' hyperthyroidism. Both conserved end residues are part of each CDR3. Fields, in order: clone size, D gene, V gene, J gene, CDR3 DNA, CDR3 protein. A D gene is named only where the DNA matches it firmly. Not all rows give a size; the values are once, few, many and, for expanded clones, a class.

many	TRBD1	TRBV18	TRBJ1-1	TGTGCCAGCTCAGACAGGGTGGGAACTGAAGCTTTCTTT	CASSDRVGTEAFF
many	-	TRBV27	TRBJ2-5	TGTGCCAGCAGTGCCTGGGGGTGGGGACGGCAAGAGACCCAGTACTTC	CASSAWGWGRQETQYF
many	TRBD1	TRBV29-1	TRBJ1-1	TGCAGCGTTGAAACAGGGGGAAACACTGAAGCTTTCTTT	CSVETGGNTEAFF
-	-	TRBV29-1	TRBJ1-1	TGCAGCGTCGAGGGGGGTTTTGGTTACACTGAAGCTTTCTTT	CSVEGGFGYTEAFF
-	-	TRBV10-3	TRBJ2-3	TGTGCCATCCGGGGGGATACAGGGGAAACAGATACGCAGTATTTT	CAIRGDTGETDTQYF
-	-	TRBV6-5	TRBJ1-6	TGTGCCAGCAGTTCGAAGGGGACATCGGTCAATTCACCCCTCCACTTT	CASSSKGTSVNSPLHF
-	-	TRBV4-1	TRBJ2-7	TGCGCCAGCAGCCAAGTAGCGTCCGTCTACGAGCAGTACTTC	CASSQVASVYEQYF
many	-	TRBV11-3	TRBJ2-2	TGTGCCAGCTCGAGCGGCTTCCCCCTGAACACCGGGGAGCTGTTTTTT	CASSSGFPLNTGELFF
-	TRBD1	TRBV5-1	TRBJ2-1	TGCGCCAGCAGGTTTAGACAGGGGGAAGATGAGCAGTTCTTC	CASRFRQGEDEQFF
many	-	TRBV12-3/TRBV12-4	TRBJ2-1	TGTGCCAGCAGTTTAGGGATAAACGGGCAGTTCTTC	CASSLGINGQFF
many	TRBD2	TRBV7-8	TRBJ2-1	TGTGCCAGCAGCTTTGGGTCTAGCGGGAGTTCCAATGAGCAGTTCTTC	CASSFGSSGSSNEQFF
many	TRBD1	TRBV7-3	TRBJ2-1	TGTGCCAGCAGCTTACGCCTAACCGGGACAGCAAACCGTAATGAGCAGTTCTTC	CASSLRLTGTANRNEQFF
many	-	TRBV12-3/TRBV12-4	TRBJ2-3	TGTGCCAGCAGTTTCGGGAACACAGATACGCAGTATTTT	CASSFGNTDTQYF
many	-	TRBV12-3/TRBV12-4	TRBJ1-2	TGTGCCAGCAGTCCGCAGACAGGTTCGAATGGCTACACCTTC	CASSPQTGSNGYTF
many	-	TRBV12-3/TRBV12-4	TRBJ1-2	TGTGCCAGCAGCCCCTTAGGGACACTGGCCTCTGGCTACACCTTC	CASSPLGTLASGYTF
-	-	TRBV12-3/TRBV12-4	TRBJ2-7	TGTGCCAGCAGTTTATGGTCGTCCTACGAGCAGTACTTC	CASSLWSSYEQYF
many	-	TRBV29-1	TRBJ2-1	TGCAGCGTTCCCTCGGGGTCAGGGTCCTACAATGAGCAGTTCTTC	CSVPSGSGSYNEQFF
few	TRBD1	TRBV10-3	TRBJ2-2	TGTGCCATTACGGGACAGGGTTCGGCCGGGGAGCTGTTTTTT	CAITGQGSAGELFF
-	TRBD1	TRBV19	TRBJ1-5	TGTGCCAGTAGTAGCCAGACAGGGGCCGCGGGTCATCAGCCCCAGCATTTT	CASSSQTGAAGHQPQHF
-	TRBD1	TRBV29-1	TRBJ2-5	TGCAGCGTTGACGTGGACAGGGGAGAGACCCAGTACTTC	CSVDVDRGETQYF
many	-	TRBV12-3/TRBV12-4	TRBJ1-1	TGTGCCAGCAGTTGGGGAATGGGTGGCACTGAAGCTTTCTTT	CASSWGMGGTEAFF
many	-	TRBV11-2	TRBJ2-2	TGTGCCAGCAGCTTCGGATTTGGCACCGGGGAGCTGTTTTTT	CASSFGFGTGELFF
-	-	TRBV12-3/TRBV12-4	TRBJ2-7	TGTGCCAGCCGGGCGGATTCCTACGAGCAGTACTTC	CASRADSYEQYF
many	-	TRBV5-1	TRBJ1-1	TGCGCCAGCAGACTTGAGGGGACTATGAACACTGAAGCTTTCTTT	CASRLEGTMNTEAFF
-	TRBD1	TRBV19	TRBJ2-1	TGTGCCAGTAGCCAAAGGGGACAGGGAACCTACAATGAGCAGTTCTTC	CASSQRGQGTYNEQFF
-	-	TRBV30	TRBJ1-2	TGTGCCTGGACAAAGACGGGAGAAATAGGCTACACCTTC	CAWTKTGEIGYTF
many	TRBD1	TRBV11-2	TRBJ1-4	TGTGCCAGCAGCTTAAGGGGCACAGGGGATGAAAAACTGTTTTTT	CASSLRGTGDEKLFF
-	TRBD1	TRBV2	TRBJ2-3	TGTGCCAGCAGGCGGACAGGGGGAGTGCGGCGTACGCAGTATTTT	CASRRTGGVRRTQYF